Below are 24 T cell receptor beta chains sequenced from a single sample in a study of cytomegalovirus exposure and HLA in healthy donors. Amplification used 60 Vbeta primers and 13 Jbeta primers. TCRdb's copy holds only in-frame clones and misses some; the assay was immunoSEQ multiplex PCR. The data hold about 150,000 clones, with 70% to 80% observed a single time. The sample consisted of PBMCs. All receptors come from a man aged 40-49 years in good health and CMV-seropositive.

This sequence joins TRBV7-9 and TRBJ2-4, with 7 nucleotides matching TRBD1. Germline V gives CDR1 SEHNR, CDR2 FQNEAQ (reference sequence). This CDR3 contains 14 residues. V was pared by 1 base and J by 3 bases, with 0 bases of the junction left unmatched. CDR3 sequence: CASSLGDSKNIQYF. Written as DNA, the CDR3 is TGTGCCAGCAGCTTAGGGGACAGCAAAAACATTCAGTACTTC.

The J gene is TRBJ1-2, the V gene TRBV30; a possible D gene is TRBD1 (5 bases). Looked up from germline, CDR1 is GTSNPN and CDR2 is SVGIG (reference sequence). V gave up 7 bases and J gave up 4 bases, with 16 bases separating them. This CDR3 contains 13 residues. CDR3 in amino acids: CAFNSGGGYGYTF. For the CDR3, the DNA is TGTGCCTTTAACTCGGGGGGAGGCTATGGCTACACCTTC.

The chain combines TRBV6-6 with TRBJ1-5, with D perhaps TRBD1 (6 bases). The CDR3 is made up of 16 amino acids. V lost 0 bases and J 5 bases, leaving 14 bases between the germline ends. The germline V gene has CDR1 MNHNY and CDR2 SVGAGI (reference sequence). This CDR3 reads CASSYSSRGPHQPQHF. The CDR3 DNA reads TGTGCCAGCAGTTACTCGAGCAGGGGTCCCCATCAGCCCCAGCATTTT.

The chain links TRBV28 to TRBJ1-1; no definite D call. The V end was cut by 3 bases, the J end by 0 bases, with 5 bases between. This CDR3 has 13 amino acids. Germline V gives CDR1 MDHEN, CDR2 SYDVKM. The CDR3 loop reads CASSFEVNTEAFF. The DNA of the CDR3 is TGTGCCAGCAGTTTCGAGGTGAACACTGAAGCTTTCTTT.

The chain combines TRBV9 with TRBJ2-7; perhaps TRBD2 as D (6 bases). The germline V gene has CDR1 SGDLS and CDR2 YYNGEE. This CDR3 has 15 amino acids. V lost 0 bases and J lost 3, with 13 bases in between. CDR3 nucleotides: TGTGCCAGCAGCGTAGGTTCGGGAGCAAACTACGAGCAGTACTTC. Translation gives CASSVGSGANYEQYF.

This clone has only one observation. V is TRBV18 and J is TRBJ2-7, with D perhaps TRBD1 (5 bases). Trimming pared 1 base from V and 2 bases from J, leaving 12 bases between. Per the germline V gene, CDR1 is KGHSH and CDR2 is LQKENI. CDR3 length: 15 residues. CDR3 DNA sequence: TGTGCCAGCTCACCACTTACAGGTCGTACCTACGAGCAGTACTTC. Translated, it gives CASSPLTGRTYEQYF.

This clone was seen once. The chain is built from TRBV28 and TRBJ1-2, with TRBD1 identical over 9 bases. J lost 8 bases, V lost 5 bases, and 12 bases had no gene match. CDR1 is MDHEN, CDR2 SYDVKM, per germline. This CDR3 comprises 15 residues. The CDR3 bases are TGTGCCAGCAGTGATACCGGGACAGGGTATTTCGGCTACACCTTC. Its translation is CASSDTGTGYFGYTF.

This chain connects TRBV7-2 to TRBJ1-1; TRBD1 agrees at 10 bases. Looked up from germline, CDR1 is SGHTA and CDR2 is FQGNSA. The ends lost 2 bases at V and 5 bases at J; junction bases unmatched: 5. CDR3 length: 15 amino acids. DNA for the CDR3: TGTGCCAGCAGCTTAATGGGACAGGGGCGGACTGAAGCTTTCTTT. Translating gives CASSLMGQGRTEAFF.

The gene calls are TRBV29-1 and TRBJ2-3, with TRBD2 as a possible D gene (11 bases). Germline CDR1 SQVTM, CDR2 ANQGSEA. V was trimmed by 7 bases and J by 4 bases, leaving 30 bases between them. This CDR3 spans 18 amino acids. The CDR3 is CSAPGQGKVAGGPDTQYF. The CDR3 DNA follows: TGCAGCGCTCCGGGACAGGGGAAAGTAGCGGGAGGGCCAGATACGCAGTATTTT.

The chain is built from TRBV5-1 and TRBJ2-3; 9 bases line up with TRBD1. The CDR3 is 14 amino acids. CDR1 is SGHRS, CDR2 YFSETQ, per germline. Trimming at V came to 3 bases and at J to 4 bases, leaving 3 bases not matched to a gene. The CDR3 coding sequence is TGCGCCAGCAGCTGGGACAGGGTTGCAGATACGCAGTATTTT. This codes for CASSWDRVADTQYF.

J is TRBJ2-7 and V is TRBV7-9; 7 bases match TRBD1. CDR1 is SEHNR and CDR2 is FQNEAQ in the germline V gene (reference sequence). This CDR3 region has 13 residues. The J segment lost 6 bases and the V segment lost 1 base, leaving 3 bases of the junction unmatched. CDR3 sequence reads: CASSLGGGLEQYF. The CDR3 nucleotides read TGTGCCAGCAGCTTAGGAGGGGGCCTCGAGCAGTACTTC.

The V gene is TRBV12-5, the J gene TRBJ2-3, with no clear D. The CDR3 length is 13 residues. Germline V CDR1 and CDR2: LGHNT, FRNRAP. V was pared by 2 bases and J by 0 bases, with 3 bases between. CDR3 sequence: CASGLPSTDTQYF. CDR3 coding DNA: TGTGCTAGTGGTTTGCCTAGCACAGATACGCAGTATTTT.

CDR3 DNA: TGTGCCAGCAGCTTAGATAGCGGGAGAACCGGGGAGCTGTTTTTT. Amino acids: CASSLDSGRTGELFF. V is TRBV7-9 and J is TRBJ2-2; 9 positions match TRBD2. CDR3 length: 15 amino acids. V shed 1 base and J 5 bases; nucleotides not matched to a gene: 2. Germline loops: CDR1 SEHNR, CDR2 FQNEAQ (reference sequence).

The table lists this clone with a few counts. The gene calls are TRBV19 and TRBJ1-1; unclear D gene. The CDR3 runs 13 residues. From germline, CDR1 is LNHDA and CDR2 SQIVND (reference sequence). The germline V and J ends were trimmed by 6 bases and 2 bases, with 10 bases remaining between them. The CDR3 nucleotides read TGTGCCAGTAGGGACTCCTTTAACACTGAAGCTTTCTTT. This translates into CASRDSFNTEAFF.

The chain carries TRBV4-1 and TRBJ1-2; possibly TRBD1 for D (5 bases). The CDR3 runs to 13 residues. Trimming shortened V by 3 bases and J by 4 bases, and 9 bases separated the two germline ends. Germline values: CDR1 MGHRA, CDR2 YSYEKL. The CDR3, as DNA: TGCGCCAGCAGCCACGACAGAACCTATGGCTACACCTTC. This gives the protein CASSHDRTYGYTF.

The J gene is TRBJ1-6, the V gene TRBV6-5; D is unresolved. The V end lost 4 bases, the J end lost 11 bases, and 12 bases lay between the germline ends. CDR3 length equals 13 residues. CDR1 and CDR2 from the germline V gene are MNHEY and SVGAGI. In DNA, the CDR3 is TGTGCCAGCAGTTCACACAGAGGGACACCCCTCCACTTT. Translating it yields CASSSHRGTPLHF.

CDR3 in amino acids: CASRPGTSEDTQYF. The CDR3 nucleotides are TGTGCCAGCAGACCCGGGACTAGCGAAGATACGCAGTATTTT. V and J are TRBV9 and TRBJ2-3; 10 nucleotides line up with TRBD2. CDR3 size: 14 residues. The germline V gene encodes CDR1 SGDLS and CDR2 YYNGEE. The V gene end was trimmed by 5 bases and the J gene end by 5 bases; junction bases not matched to a gene: 5. The whole variable domain, remainder taken from reference TRBV9 and TRBJ2-3, is DSGVTQTPKHLITATGQRVTLRCSPRSGDLSVYWYQQSLDQGLQFLIQYYNGEERAKGNILERFSAQQFPDLHSELNLSSLELGDSALYFCASRPGTSEDTQYFGPGTRLTVL.

This clone was seen a few times. The chain is built from TRBV10-3 and TRBJ2-2; 9 nucleotides align to TRBD2. The CDR3 totals 16 residues. V gave up 7 bases and J gave up 4 bases; unmatched junction bases: 10. Germline V gene sequence: CDR1 ENHRY, CDR2 SYGVKD. CDR3 amino acids: CAITPELAGGTGELFF. DNA of the CDR3: TGTGCCATCACTCCGGAACTAGCGGGCGGCACCGGGGAGCTGTTTTTT.

The sample holds a few counts of this clone. J is TRBJ2-5 and V is TRBV6-5; TRBD2 matches 13 bases. V was clipped by 4 bases and J by 2 bases; unmatched bases: 4. CDR3 length equals 16 residues. Germline lookup yields CDR1 MNHEY and CDR2 SVGAGI. In DNA, the CDR3 is TGTGCCAGCAGTTTACTAGCGGGAGGGCCACAAGAGACCCAGTACTTC. It encodes CASSLLAGGPQETQYF.

This chain uses TRBV4-1 with TRBJ2-3; 13 nucleotides match TRBD2. J was trimmed by 5 bases and V by 8 bases; bases with no gene match: 10. Germline CDR1 MGHRA, CDR2 YSYEKL. The CDR3 covers 16 residues. The CDR3 is CASPGTSGTEKDTQYF. In DNA form, the CDR3 reads TGCGCCAGCCCCGGGACTAGCGGGACGGAGAAAGATACGCAGTATTTT.

This clone came up a few times. The J gene is TRBJ2-5, the V gene TRBV10-2; the D gene is possibly TRBD1 (6 bases). CDR1 WSHSY and CDR2 SAAADI come from the germline V gene. The V end was cut by 8 bases, the J end by 10 bases, with 26 bases between. The CDR3 extends over 15 amino acids. The CDR3 sequence: CASGGVARGPDHQYF. DNA for the CDR3: TGCGCCAGCGGGGGAGTGGCCAGGGGACCTGATCACCAGTACTTC.

This clone was counted a few times. This sequence joins TRBV6-5 and TRBJ1-1, with D possibly TRBD1 on 6 matching bases. The CDR3 has 14 amino acids. In germline, CDR1 is MNHEY, CDR2 SVGAGI. V was cut by 5 bases and J by 0 bases, with 10 bases left in between. The CDR3 loop is CASSAGTLNTEAFF. CDR3 nucleotides: TGTGCCAGCAGTGCTGGGACATTGAACACTGAAGCTTTCTTT.

The V and J genes are TRBV11-2 and TRBJ1-3; TRBD1 might be the D (6 bases). CDR1 SGHAT and CDR2 FQNNGV come from the germline V gene. V was cut by 3 bases and J by 3 bases, with 9 bases left in between. CDR3 length: 14 amino acids. The CDR3 loop is CASSFNRDGNTIYF. In DNA form, the CDR3 reads TGTGCCAGCAGCTTCAACAGGGATGGAAACACCATATATTTT.

For this clone: One junction end disagrees with the germline gene, perhaps due to a read error. The chain has TRBV19 and TRBJ2-7; 8 bases map to TRBD2. Germline assignment: CDR1 LNHDA and CDR2 SQIVND (reference sequence). This CDR3 is 19 amino acids long. For the CDR3, the DNA is TGTGCCAGTCCCGGAACTAGCGGACGACTTACCAAGCTCCCATCTCTGGAAGACTTC. It translates to CASPGTSGRLTKLPSLEDF.